This T cell receptor beta chain was found in a study of tumor and adjacent non-tumor tissue in lung cancer. Study-wide background: There were some 12 adenocarcinoma, a couple of squamous cell carcinoma and 1 small cell lung cancer cases.

RNA was extracted from bulk tissue without any cell sorting. Chemotherapy-naive patients with new lung cancer underwent thoracic surgery in China, August–November 2014. Worth noting for this clonotype: The antigen is not known.

TCRbeta libraries were built with three rounds of nested PCR, modified from ARM-PCR. Each CDR3 protein gets one entry after TCRdb re-called the multiplex PCR reads with MiXCR. The table includes 68,000 or so distinct CDR3 sequences, about three fifths detected once. Study-wide points: Top 100 clones took a larger repertoire share in normal lung. Higher tumor TCR diversity was associated with shorter survival.

The germline gives CDR1 DFQATT, CDR2 SNEGSKA (reference sequence). The CDR3 consists of 14 residues. V was pared by 3 bases and J by 0 bases, with 8 bases between. The TCR was taken from a man aged 50 or older with non-small cell lung cancer. Source material: lung tumor tissue. J is TRBJ1-4 and V is TRBV20-1; D not certain. The CDR3, as DNA: TGCAGTGCTAGGACATTTGCAACTAATGAAAAACTGTTTTTT. This sequence encodes CSARTFATNEKLFF.